The 8 T cell receptor beta chains in this list originate from one sample, sequenced in a study of blood T cell repertoires in COVID-19. Assay used: immunoSEQ multiplex PCR; TCRdb lists only in-frame clones, some missing. The sample contains roughly 250,000 clones, about 88% of which appear only once. Material: peripheral blood. The receptors were sampled from a woman aged 35 to 49 who had recovered from COVID-19.

The gene calls are TRBV27 and TRBJ2-6; perhaps TRBD2 as D (5 bases). Trimming pared 6 bases from V and 0 bases from J, leaving 9 bases between. The CDR3 consists of 15 residues. The germline gives CDR1 MNHEY, CDR2 SMNVEV (reference sequence). The CDR3 coding sequence is TGTGCCAGCAGGGACTCCAGCTCTGGGGCCAACGTCCTGACTTTC. This encodes CASRDSSSGANVLTF.

The chain carries TRBV19 and TRBJ2-5, with D tentatively TRBD2 (5 bases). CDR1 and CDR2 from the germline V gene are LNHDA and SQIVND (reference sequence). Trimming left V 5 bases short and J 5 bases short, with 12 bases between. The CDR3 length is 13 residues. CDR3: CASSRGIHETQYF. In DNA form, the CDR3 reads TGTGCCAGTAGTCGGGGAATCCACGAGACCCAGTACTTC.

J is TRBJ1-1 and V is TRBV6-5; D possibly corresponds to TRBD1 (6 bases). From germline, CDR1 is MNHEY and CDR2 SVGAGI. CDR3 size: 15 residues. V was clipped by 0 bases and J by 4 bases, with 12 bases between them. CDR3 bases: TGTGCCAGCAGTTACTCTGGGGGCGCGGGCACTGAAGCTTTCTTT. It codes for CASSYSGGAGTEAFF.

The V gene is TRBV25-1, the J gene TRBJ2-5; TRBD2 aligns across 8 bases. The CDR3 consists of 15 residues. V was clipped by 3 bases and J by 4 bases; unmatched bases: 7. The germline CDR1 and CDR2 sequences are MGHDK and SYGVNS. CDR3 nucleotide sequence: TGTGCCAGCAGTGAGGCCGGGGGGGGCCGAGAGACCCAGTACTTC. Translating it yields CASSEAGGGRETQYF.

CDR3 region: CASSLDPTGGELFF. CDR3 bases: TGTGCCAGCAGCTTAGACCCGACTGGCGGGGAGCTGTTTTTT. This rearrangement joins TRBV11-3 to TRBJ2-2; no definite D call. Looked up from germline, CDR1 is SGHNT and CDR2 is YENEEA. Trimming removed 0 bases from V and 7 bases from J, with 9 bases in between. The CDR3 is 14 residues long.

The chain links TRBV1 to TRBJ2-1; the D segment call TRBD1 is taken from the table without a DNA check. TRBV1 is assigned pseudogene status. There are 13 residues in the CDR3. Here the CDR3 DNA reads TGCACCAGCAGCCAACACAGGGGTAATGAGCAGTTCTTC. This gives the protein CTSSQHRGNEQFF.

The rearrangement uses TRBV6-5 and TRBJ2-7; the D gene is possibly TRBD2 (5 bases). CDR1 MNHEY and CDR2 SVGAGI come from the germline V gene. The CDR3 is 12 amino acids. V lost 6 bases and J lost 7, with 13 bases in between. The CDR3: CASRGIGGEQYF. CDR3 coding DNA: TGTGCCAGCAGAGGGATAGGCGGGGAGCAGTACTTC.

This sequence joins TRBV5-1 and TRBJ2-7; a possible D gene is TRBD1 (6 bases). The germline CDR1 and CDR2 sequences are SGHRS and YFSETQ. The CDR3 covers 14 residues. Trimming stripped 4 bases from V and 0 bases from J, with 11 bases between. CDR3 bases: TGCGCCAGCAGCCCGAGGGGGAGCTCCTACGAGCAGTACTTC. Translated: CASSPRGSSYEQYF.